These 20 T cell receptor beta chains originate from one sample sequenced in a study of radiation and T cells in renal cell carcinoma. Assay: immunoSEQ multiplex PCR; the TCRdb copy retains only in-frame clones and omits some. Among around 130,000 clones listed, 88% were seen once. Specified time point: blood 2 weeks post-SBRT. Noted treatment: 15 Gy SBRT to primary tumor, nephrectomy 4 weeks later. The input for sequencing was blood, taken from a patient whose treatment included radiotherapy and nephrectomy. Every receptor here comes from a woman in her sixties or seventies with renal cell carcinoma.

This clone was detected a few times. The rearrangement joins TRBV7-9 to TRBJ2-1; 7 positions agree with TRBD2. The junction had 12 bases not matched to a gene; V was cut back by 5 bases and J by 5 bases. CDR3 length: 16 amino acids. CDR1 is SEHNR and CDR2 is FQNEAQ in the germline V gene (reference sequence). CDR3 nucleotide sequence: TGTGCCAGCAGCCCCCCAGGAAGGGGAGGGGACAATGAGCAGTTCTTC. Amino acid sequence: CASSPPGRGGDNEQFF.

The chain combines TRBV7-9 with TRBJ1-4; 8 nucleotides align to TRBD1. CDR1 is SEHNR, CDR2 FQNEAQ, per germline (reference sequence). Trimming at V came to 10 bases and at J to 0 bases, leaving 4 bases not matched to a gene. The CDR3 is made up of 14 amino acids. As DNA, the CDR3 is TGTGCCACCTTACAGGGGGCAACTAATGAAAAACTGTTTTTT. Protein: CATLQGATNEKLFF.

V is TRBV11-2 and J is TRBJ2-2; TRBD2 agrees at 9 bases. This CDR3 region has 19 residues. The V gene end was trimmed by 2 bases and the J gene end by 0 bases; junction bases not matched to a gene: 10. Germline loops: CDR1 SGHAT, CDR2 FQNNGV. The CDR3 sequence is CASSLSASGVIANTGELFF. CDR3 nucleotides: TGTGCCAGCAGCTTAAGCGCTAGCGGGGTTATCGCGAACACCGGGGAGCTGTTTTTT.

The chain joins TRBV19 to TRBJ2-3, with 13 bases matching TRBD2. The V segment lost 3 bases and the J segment 0 bases; nucleotides outside the gene matches: 3. The CDR3 runs to 17 residues. The germline gives CDR1 LNHDA, CDR2 SQIVND (reference sequence). This chain's CDR3 is CASSITSGGASTDTQYF. The CDR3 coding sequence is TGTGCCAGTAGTATTACTAGCGGGGGGGCTAGCACAGATACGCAGTATTTT.

This chain uses TRBV7-2 with TRBJ1-2; unclear D gene. Trimming shortened V by 3 bases and J by 4 bases, and 9 bases separated the two germline ends. CDR3 length: 13 residues. Germline CDR1 reads SGHTA; CDR2 reads FQGNSA. CDR3 protein: CASSFETSYGYTF. Here the CDR3 DNA reads TGTGCCAGCAGCTTCGAGACGAGCTATGGCTACACCTTC.

The CDR3 DNA sequence: TGTGCCAGCAGCTCGACAGGGAGACGGGGTGAAAAACTGTTTTTT. Translation: CASSSTGRRGEKLFF. This chain uses TRBV5-6 with TRBJ1-4; the match to TRBD1 covers 7 bases. CDR1 is SGHDT and CDR2 is YYEEEE in the germline V gene. Germline trimming cut 3 bases from V and 7 bases from J; bases unmatched to any gene: 9. This CDR3 region has 15 residues. The full variable domain, in which reference TRBV5-6 and TRBJ1-4 provide the parts outside the CDR3, is DAGVTQSPTHLIKTRGQQVTLRCSPKSGHDTVSWYQQALGQGPQFIFQYYEEEERQRGNFPDRFSGHQFPNYSSELNVNALLLGDSALYLCASSSTGRRGEKLFFGSGTQLSVL.

The rearrangement links TRBV19 to TRBJ1-1; unclear D gene. The CDR3 is 12 amino acids. Looked up from germline, CDR1 is LNHDA and CDR2 is SQIVND (reference sequence). V dropped 6 bases and J dropped 6 bases, with 11 bases sitting between them. The CDR3 nucleotides read TGTGCCAGTAGCCTGGAGCTGTCTGAAGCTTTCTTT. It codes for CASSLELSEAFF.

The chain employs TRBV6-5 and TRBJ1-3, with D unclear. The CDR3 is 15 amino acids. The V and J ends lost 2 bases and 0 bases respectively, with 8 bases between them. CDR1 MNHEY and CDR2 SVGAGI come from the germline V gene. CDR3 residues: CASSYGGSSGNTIYF. In DNA form, the CDR3 reads TGTGCCAGCAGTTACGGCGGAAGCTCTGGAAACACCATATATTTT.

This rearrangement joins TRBV7-2 to TRBJ2-1, with 9 bases fitting TRBD2. CDR1 is SGHTA, CDR2 FQGNSA, per germline. Trimming took 1 base from V and 4 from J; bases not matched to a gene: 11. The CDR3 extends over 18 amino acids. CDR3 amino acids: CASSLGMMSGGRYNEQFF. In DNA form, the CDR3 reads TGTGCCAGCAGCTTAGGGATGATGAGCGGGGGGCGGTACAATGAGCAGTTCTTC.

V and J are TRBV11-2 and TRBJ1-1; D is ambiguous. The germline V gene encodes CDR1 SGHAT and CDR2 FQNNGV. Trimming stripped 6 bases from V and 6 bases from J, with 20 bases between. CDR3 size: 15 residues. CDR3 nucleotides: TGTGCCAGCAGTTCCCGCGTGGTTGGTAACGCTGAAGCTTTCTTT. It specifies CASSSRVVGNAEAFF.

The V and J genes are TRBV5-4 and TRBJ2-5, with D unclear. The V end lost 0 bases, the J end lost 2 bases, and 11 bases lay between the germline ends. The CDR3 has 15 amino acids. Germline V gene lookup returns CDR1 SGHNT and CDR2 YYREEE (reference sequence). CDR3 in amino acids: CASSLAGLQQETQYF. In DNA, the CDR3 is TGTGCCAGCAGCTTGGCAGGTCTGCAACAAGAGACCCAGTACTTC.

This clone has only one observation. The gene calls are TRBV19 and TRBJ1-2; tentative D call: TRBD1 (6 bases). Per germline, CDR1 LNHDA and CDR2 SQIVND (reference sequence). The CDR3 runs 13 residues. The germline V and J ends were trimmed by 6 bases and 4 bases, with 12 bases remaining between them. CDR3 coding DNA: TGTGCCAGTAGGGAGACAGGACTCTATGGCTACACCTTC. Its protein product is CASRETGLYGYTF.

The rearrangement links TRBV5-1 to TRBJ2-2, with 15 bases aligning to TRBD2. The CDR3 is 19 residues long. V trimming: 5 bases; J trimming: 4 bases; junction bases outside the gene matches: 12. Germline V gene sequence: CDR1 SGHRS, CDR2 YFSETQ. The CDR3 loop reads CASRTGLAGGPRGTGELFF. Here the CDR3 DNA reads TGCGCCAGCAGGACCGGACTAGCGGGGGGGCCTAGGGGCACCGGGGAGCTGTTTTTT.

A single count supports this clone. The chain joins TRBV28 to TRBJ2-3; 12 bases match TRBD2. Germline values: CDR1 MDHEN, CDR2 SYDVKM. J gave up 4 bases and V 6 bases, and 2 bases lay outside the gene matches. The CDR3 runs 14 residues. CDR3 sequence reads: CASRTSGGADTQYF. DNA of the CDR3: TGTGCCAGCAGGACTAGCGGGGGTGCAGATACGCAGTATTTT. Combining the CDR3 with reference TRBV28 and TRBJ2-3 gives the whole variable domain DVKVTQSSRYLVKRTGEKVFLECVQDMDHENMFWYRQDPGLGLRLIYFSYDVKMKEKGDIPEGYSVSREKKERFSLILESASTNQTSMYLCASRTSGGADTQYFGPGTRLTVL.

The CDR3 region has the DNA TGCAGTGCTACAACAGATACGCAGTATTTT. Translation: CSATTDTQYF. This chain joins TRBV20-1 and TRBJ2-3; D is unresolved. This CDR3 is built from 10 residues. Germline V lookup: CDR1 DFQATT, CDR2 SNEGSKA (reference sequence). V was trimmed by 4 bases and J by 3 bases, leaving 2 bases between them.

This clone was counted a single time. The chain couples TRBV7-9 to TRBJ1-4, with no clear D. The CDR3 is made up of 12 amino acids. Germline CDR1 is SEHNR and CDR2 is FQNEAQ (reference sequence). The V end was cut by 5 bases, the J end by 4 bases, with 5 bases between. The CDR3 nucleotides are TGTGCCAGCAGCGGGGATAATGAAAAACTGTTTTTT. As protein: CASSGDNEKLFF.

The V gene is TRBV30, the J gene TRBJ2-4, with TRBD1 as a possible D gene (6 bases). With 4 bases removed from V and 7 bases from J, the gap between germline ends came to 17 bases. Germline CDR1 reads GTSNPN; CDR2 reads SVGIG (reference sequence). This CDR3 region has 14 residues. CDR3 sequence (DNA): TGTGCCTGGAAACTGGGACACCAAAAGAACATTCAGTACTTC. Its translation: CAWKLGHQKNIQYF.

The J gene is TRBJ2-5, the V gene TRBV5-6; D might be TRBD2 (6 bases). The DNA end is more similar to TRBJ2-7, so the J call may be wrong. Per the germline V gene, CDR1 is SGHDT and CDR2 is YYEEEE. The CDR3 contains 12 residues. Written as DNA, the CDR3 is TGTGCCAGCAGTACAAGGAGGGGCGAGCAGTACTTC. The encoded protein is CASSTRRGEQYF.

The rearrangement uses TRBV4-1 and TRBJ1-2; D remains ambiguous. The CDR3 length is 15 residues. CDR1 and CDR2 (germline): MGHRA, YSYEKL. V lost 0 bases to trimming and J lost 1 base, with 9 bases between them. CDR3 sequence reads: CASSQDRTHNYGYTF. CDR3 coding DNA: TGCGCCAGCAGCCAAGATCGGACCCATAACTATGGCTACACCTTC.

This chain joins TRBV5-6 and TRBJ2-3; 10 bases agree with TRBD1. Germline loops: CDR1 SGHDT, CDR2 YYEEEE. The CDR3 spans 15 residues. The V gene end was trimmed by 6 bases and the J gene end by 2 bases; junction bases not matched to a gene: 6. CDR3 in amino acids: CASTRTGGNTDTQYF. The DNA of the CDR3 is TGTGCCAGCACCAGGACAGGGGGAAACACAGATACGCAGTATTTT. The full variable domain, completed using reference TRBV5-6 and TRBJ2-3, is DAGVTQSPTHLIKTRGQQVTLRCSPKSGHDTVSWYQQALGQGPQFIFQYYEEEERQRGNFPDRFSGHQFPNYSSELNVNALLLGDSALYLCASTRTGGNTDTQYFGPGTRLTVL.